The 4 T cell receptor beta chains below all came from one sample that was sequenced in a study of blood T cells in healthy people across ages. A J-beta primer mix and a sample-barcoded 5' primer were used in a second PCR of about 7 to 12 cycles. One entry per CDR3 protein, called by TCRdb with MiXCR from the 5' RACE reads. Seen here are about 1.8 million distinct CDR3 sequences, around half observed once, and the top ten hold over 2%. The sample consisted of blood. Receptors were obtained from a woman aged 40 to 50 in good health.

As to this clonotype: Germline is not matched at one junction end, which may reflect a read error. The rearrangement uses TRBV7-2 and TRBJ2-1, with a tentative D call TRBD2 (6 bases). CDR3 length: 16 amino acids. Germline V CDR1 and CDR2: SGHTA, FQGNSA. The CDR3 region has the DNA TGTGCCAGCAGCTTAGGAGTGCGGGCGGGATTGGATGAGCGGTTCTTC. Translation: CASSLGVRAGLDERFF. The full variable domain, in which reference TRBV7-2 and TRBJ2-1 provide the parts outside the CDR3, is GAGVSQSPSNKVTEKGKDVELRCDPISGHTALYWYRQSLGQGLEFLIYFQGNSAPDKSGLPSDRFSAERTGGSVSTLTIQRTQQEDSAVYLCASSLGVRAGLDERFFGPGTRLTVL.

The chain combines TRBV2 with TRBJ2-5; weak D call: TRBD1 (7 bases). The closer fit of TRBJ2-7 to the DNA end suggests the J call may be wrong. This CDR3 comprises 16 residues. Germline V gene lookup returns CDR1 SNHLY and CDR2 FYNNEI. The CDR3 is CASSEPGGIRVYEQYF. As DNA, the CDR3 is TGTGCCAGCAGTGAGCCAGGGGGGATACGCGTCTACGAGCAGTACTTC.

The J gene is TRBJ1-1, the V gene TRBV7-2; tentatively, D is TRBD1 (6 bases). Per germline, CDR1 SGHTA and CDR2 FQGNSA. The length of the CDR3 is 14 residues. The germline V and J ends were trimmed by 5 bases and 2 bases, with 12 bases remaining between them. CDR3 in DNA: TGTGCCAGCAGCGGCGGACAGCTAAACACTGAAGCTTTCTTT. As protein: CASSGGQLNTEAFF.

This chain links TRBV28 with TRBJ2-7, with 8 bases that match TRBD1. J gave up 7 bases and V 5 bases, and 10 bases lay outside the gene matches. In germline, CDR1 is MDHEN, CDR2 SYDVKM. The CDR3 has 14 residues. CDR3 sequence reads: CASSVRGREEEQYF. The CDR3 DNA is TGTGCCAGCAGTGTCAGGGGGCGGGAAGAGGAGCAGTACTTC.